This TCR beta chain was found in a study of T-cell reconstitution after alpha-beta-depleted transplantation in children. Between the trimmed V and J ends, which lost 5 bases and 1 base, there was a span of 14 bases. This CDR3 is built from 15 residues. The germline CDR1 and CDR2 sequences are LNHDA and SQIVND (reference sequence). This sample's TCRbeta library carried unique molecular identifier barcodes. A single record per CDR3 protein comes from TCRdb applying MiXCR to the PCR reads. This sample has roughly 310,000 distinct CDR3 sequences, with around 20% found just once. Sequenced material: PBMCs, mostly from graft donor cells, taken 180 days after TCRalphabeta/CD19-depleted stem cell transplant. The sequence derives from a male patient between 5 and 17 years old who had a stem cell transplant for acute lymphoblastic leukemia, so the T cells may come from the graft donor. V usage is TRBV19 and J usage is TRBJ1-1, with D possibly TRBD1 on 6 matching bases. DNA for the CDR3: TGTGCCAGTAGTCCCAACCTGGGACAGAACACTGAAGCTTTCTTT. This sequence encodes CASSPNLGQNTEAFF.